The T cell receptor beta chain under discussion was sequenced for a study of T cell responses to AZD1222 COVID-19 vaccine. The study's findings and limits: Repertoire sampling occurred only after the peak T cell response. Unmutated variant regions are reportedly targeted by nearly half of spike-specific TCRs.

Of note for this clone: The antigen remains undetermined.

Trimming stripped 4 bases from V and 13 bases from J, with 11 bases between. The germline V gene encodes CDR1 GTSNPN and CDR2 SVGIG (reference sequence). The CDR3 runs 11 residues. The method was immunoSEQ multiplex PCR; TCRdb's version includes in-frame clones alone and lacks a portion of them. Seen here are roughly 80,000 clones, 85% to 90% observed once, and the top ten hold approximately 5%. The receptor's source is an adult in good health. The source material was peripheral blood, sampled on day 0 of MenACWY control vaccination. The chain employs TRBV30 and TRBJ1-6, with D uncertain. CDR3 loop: CAWTGLGPLHF. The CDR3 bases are TGTGCCTGGACAGGTTTAGGGCCCCTCCACTTT.